The 32 T cell receptor beta chains in this list originate from one sample, sequenced in a study of blood T cells in healthy people across ages. It was with a sample-barcoded 5' primer and a J-beta primer mix that a second PCR of roughly 7 to 11 cycles was run. TCRdb itself ran the 5' RACE reads through MiXCR, one entry per CDR3 protein. The table has approximately 960,000 distinct CDR3 sequences, about 27% seen once. The data were also submitted as part of a second study, on T cells of mothers and their children.

Sequenced sample: blood. These TCRs come from a woman aged 40 to 50 in good health.

V is TRBV7-2 and J is TRBJ1-5; D unclear. Trimming took 5 bases from V and 3 from J, leaving 17 bases between them. The CDR3 is made up of 16 amino acids. Germline V gives CDR1 SGHTA, CDR2 FQGNSA. The CDR3 DNA is TGTGCCAGCAGCCGGAATTATGGGCGAGTCAATCAGCCCCAGCATTTT. As protein: CASSRNYGRVNQPQHF.

The rearrangement links TRBV18 to TRBJ1-2; 9 nucleotides align to TRBD1. The CDR3 length is 15 residues. V shed 4 bases and J 3 bases; nucleotides not matched to a gene: 6. From germline, CDR1 is KGHSH and CDR2 LQKENI. The CDR3 loop is CASSHPGQGDYGYTF. Written as DNA, the CDR3 is TGTGCCAGCTCACACCCGGGACAGGGTGACTATGGCTACACCTTC. The full variable domain, in which reference TRBV18 and TRBJ1-2 provide the parts outside the CDR3, is NAGVMQNPRHLVRRRGQEARLRCSPMKGHSHVYWYRQLPEEGLKFMVYLQKENIIDESGMPKERFSAEFPKEGPSILRIQQVVRGDSAAYFCASSHPGQGDYGYTFGSGTRLTVV.

This clonotype occurred a few times. The rearrangement joins TRBV14 to TRBJ2-5; D is perhaps TRBD1 (6 bases). Germline CDR1 is SGHDN and CDR2 is FVKESK. The V and J ends lost 1 base and 1 base respectively, with 13 bases between them. The CDR3 is 16 amino acids. DNA for the CDR3: TGTGCCAGCAGCCAAGCGTGGGCAGGGGCCCAAGAGACCCAGTACTTC. Amino acid sequence: CASSQAWAGAQETQYF.

The CDR3 DNA sequence: TGTGCCAGCAGCTTTCCATTAGCGGGGGAGACTTACGAGCAGTACTTC. Encoded protein: CASSFPLAGETYEQYF. This rearrangement joins TRBV7-9 to TRBJ2-7, with TRBD2 matching 9 bases. There are 16 residues in the CDR3. Germline V gene data show CDR1 as SEHNR and CDR2 as FQNEAQ (reference sequence). Trimming took 3 bases from V and 4 from J; bases not matched to a gene: 10.

This clonotype was counted many times. The chain uses TRBV6-2 or TRBV6-3 and TRBJ2-5; 8 nucleotides align to TRBD1. This CDR3 is built from 15 residues. Germline CDR1 and CDR2: MNHEY and SVGEGT. The trim removed 4 bases at V and 1 base at J, leaving 5 bases unmatched. CDR3 DNA: TGTGCCAGCAGTTCCTCCGGGACAGGCCAAGAGACCCAGTACTTC. It encodes CASSSSGTGQETQYF.

V and J are TRBV7-9 and TRBJ2-1; 7 nucleotides match TRBD1. The V segment lost 5 bases and the J segment 5 bases; nucleotides outside the gene matches: 15. The CDR3 extends over 17 amino acids. Germline-derived CDR1 and CDR2 are SEHNR and FQNEAQ (reference sequence). The CDR3 DNA follows: TGTGCCAGCAGCCCCCTATTACAGGGGTTGTCGGACAATGAGCAGTTCTTC. Protein sequence: CASSPLLQGLSDNEQFF.

This clonotype was detected ten times or more. This sequence joins TRBV7-8 and TRBJ2-7; tentatively, D is TRBD2 (7 bases). The V end lost 0 bases, the J end lost 6 bases, and 9 bases lay between the germline ends. Germline V gene lookup returns CDR1 SGHVS and CDR2 FQNEAQ. This CDR3 is 13 amino acids long. CDR3 nucleotides: TGTGCCAGCAGCTTAGCGGGGGGGCGCGAGCAGTACTTC. Translating gives CASSLAGGREQYF.

J is TRBJ2-5 and V is TRBV27; D gene uncertain. V lost 5 bases, J lost 3 bases, and 10 bases lay in between. This CDR3 has 13 amino acids. The germline V gene encodes CDR1 MNHEY and CDR2 SMNVEV (reference sequence). This CDR3 reads CASSAPHEETQYF. The DNA of the CDR3 is TGTGCCAGCAGTGCCCCCCACGAAGAGACCCAGTACTTC.

The table lists this clonotype with many counts. The chain is built from TRBV6-6 and TRBJ2-5, with D possibly TRBD1 on 6 matching bases. The germline gives CDR1 MNHNY, CDR2 SVGAGI (reference sequence). This CDR3 is built from 15 residues. V was shortened by 6 bases and J by 2 bases, with 16 bases between the two germline ends. The CDR3: CASSLPPGHQETQYF. The CDR3 DNA sequence: TGTGCCAGCAGCCTACCCCCGGGACATCAAGAGACCCAGTACTTC.

With respect to this clonotype: At one end, the junction sequence differs from germline, possibly due to a read error. This chain links TRBV5-5 with TRBJ2-7; a weak D match, TRBD1 (8 bases). The germline gives CDR1 SGHKS, CDR2 YYEKEE (reference sequence). CDR3 length: 15 residues. The CDR3 DNA reads TGTGCCAGCAGCATTGGACAGGGAGGGTACTACGGGCAGTACTTC. Its translation: CASSIGQGGYYGQYF.

This clonotype was detected once. This chain connects TRBV20-1 to TRBJ2-5; D is unresolved. The CDR3 is 14 residues long. Trimming took off 3 bases at V and 1 base at J, with 12 bases between the two ends. CDR1 is DFQATT, CDR2 SNEGSKA, per germline (reference sequence). DNA for the CDR3: TGCAGTGCTAGGGCCCCCACCGCCCAAGAGACCCAGTACTTC. Amino acids: CSARAPTAQETQYF.

V usage is TRBV21-1 and J usage is TRBJ2-7. TRBV21-1 is a documented pseudogene. The length of the CDR3 is 16 residues. CDR3 coding DNA: TGTGCCAGCAGCAAAGACTACAGTTTGGTCTCCTACGAGCAGTACTTC. Protein: CASSKDYSLVSYEQYF.

This sequence joins TRBV20-1 and TRBJ2-2; possible D gene TRBD1, 6 bases. V lost 4 bases to trimming and J lost 3 bases, with 15 bases between them. This CDR3 region has 15 residues. Per the germline V gene, CDR1 is DFQATT and CDR2 is SNEGSKA (reference sequence). The CDR3, as DNA: TGCAGTGCTAACCAGGGGAGAAAAGACACCGGGGAGCTGTTTTTT. As protein: CSANQGRKDTGELFF.

At least ten counts were recorded for this clonotype. The chain uses TRBV4-3 and TRBJ2-7, with D uncertain. V dropped 4 bases and J dropped 0 bases, with 10 bases sitting between them. The CDR3 is made up of 14 amino acids. CDR1 and CDR2 (germline): LGHNA, YSLEER. CDR3 in amino acids: CASSPPGRSYEQYF. As DNA, the CDR3 is TGCGCCAGCAGCCCCCCTGGACGCTCCTACGAGCAGTACTTC.

This clonotype was observed at least ten times. The CDR3 DNA is TGCAGTGCTAGTGACAGGGGGCGTGAAGAGACCCAGTACTTC. It codes for CSASDRGREETQYF. The chain carries TRBV20-1 and TRBJ2-5; the match to TRBD1 covers 10 bases. The CDR3 has 14 residues. The germline V gene has CDR1 DFQATT and CDR2 SNEGSKA (reference sequence). The ends lost 3 bases at V and 3 bases at J; junction bases unmatched: 4.

At least ten counts were recorded for this clonotype. The J gene is TRBJ2-5, the V gene TRBV7-3; D is tentatively TRBD1 or TRBD2 (5 bases each). Looked up from germline, CDR1 is SGHTA and CDR2 is FQGTGA. The CDR3 loop spans 15 amino acids. Trimming removed 4 bases at V and 5 bases at J, with 17 bases between. In nucleotides, the CDR3 is TGTGCCAGCAGCTCTTCGGCAGGGTCGGGGGAGACCCAGTACTTC. Its protein product is CASSSSAGSGETQYF.

This clonotype showed up just a few times. This chain links TRBV28 with TRBJ2-4; D is perhaps TRBD2 (5 bases). The germline CDR1 and CDR2 sequences are MDHEN and SYDVKM. V was clipped by 5 bases and J by 9 bases, with 17 bases between them. This CDR3 is 14 amino acids long. This chain's CDR3 is CASSPSVSRGIQYF. CDR3 in DNA: TGTGCCAGCAGTCCTTCAGTCTCCCGGGGCATTCAGTACTTC.

The table lists this clonotype with a few counts. The genes are TRBV5-4 and TRBJ2-7; 9 bases match TRBD2. In germline, CDR1 is SGHNT, CDR2 YYREEE (reference sequence). The CDR3 spans 14 residues. The ends lost 4 bases at V and 4 bases at J; junction bases unmatched: 6. CDR3 residues: CASSRSSGEYEQYF. DNA of the CDR3: TGTGCCAGCAGCAGATCTAGCGGGGAGTACGAGCAGTACTTC.

This chain connects TRBV5-8 to TRBJ1-3, with no clear D. This CDR3 has 15 residues. Looked up from germline, CDR1 is SGHTS and CDR2 is YDEGEE. V lost 4 bases, J lost 0 bases, and 11 bases lay in between. As DNA, the CDR3 is TGTGCCAGCAGCCCTGCGGGCCTCTCTGGAAACACCATATATTTT. Residues: CASSPAGLSGNTIYF.

This clonotype appeared many times. V and J are TRBV20-1 and TRBJ2-5; D is ambiguous. CDR1 and CDR2 (germline): DFQATT, SNEGSKA (reference sequence). This CDR3 has 10 amino acids. The V end was cut by 4 bases, the J end by 6 bases, with 6 bases between. CDR3: CSAILKTQYF. The CDR3 region has the DNA TGCAGTGCTATATTGAAGACCCAGTACTTC.

To note about this clonotype: This may be a read error: a much more frequent sequence differs by one nucleotide. The chain is built from TRBV10-3 and TRBJ2-3, with D perhaps TRBD2 (5 bases). The CDR3 runs 14 residues. The germline V and J ends were trimmed by 4 bases and 4 bases, with 12 bases remaining between them. Germline CDR1 and CDR2: ENHRY and SYGVKD. CDR3 coding DNA: TGTGCCATCAGTGCACGGGGAGTCGCAGATACGCAGTATTTT. Residues: CAISARGVADTQYF.

This chain uses TRBV27 with TRBJ2-3, with D possibly being TRBD2 (6 bases). V lost 6 bases to trimming and J lost 4 bases, with 14 bases between them. Germline lookup yields CDR1 MNHEY and CDR2 SMNVEV (reference sequence). The CDR3 spans 14 residues. DNA for the CDR3: TGTGCCAGCAGCCCAGCTAGCGTACCAGATACGCAGTATTTT. This codes for CASSPASVPDTQYF.

This clonotype was counted a few times. This chain uses TRBV7-2 with TRBJ2-1, with 8 nucleotides matching TRBD1. The CDR3 is 13 amino acids. Germline CDR1 is SGHTA and CDR2 is FQGNSA. V gave up 5 bases and J gave up 11 bases; unmatched junction bases: 8. CDR3 loop: CASSLTRQGQQFF. DNA for the CDR3: TGTGCCAGCAGCCTGACGCGACAGGGGCAGCAGTTCTTC.

The gene calls are TRBV12-3 or TRBV12-4 and TRBJ2-3, with D possibly called TRBD1 or TRBD2 (6 bases each). CDR3 length: 14 amino acids. Trimming left V 9 bases short and J 4 bases short, with 17 bases between. Here the CDR3 DNA reads TGTGCCAGTCGGGTATTGGGGGGCCCAGATACGCAGTATTTT. Translating it yields CASRVLGGPDTQYF.

A note on this clonotype: Just one base apart from a much larger clone, this may be a read error. J is TRBJ2-5 and V is TRBV7-2; D call uncertain. The CDR3 is 14 residues long. Per the germline V gene, CDR1 is SGHTA and CDR2 is FQGNSA. The germline V and J ends were trimmed by 4 bases and 2 bases, with 11 bases remaining between them. The CDR3 reads CASSWAGNQETQYF. The CDR3 DNA sequence: TGTGCCAGCAGCTGGGCTGGCAATCAAGAGACCCAGTACTTC.

This clonotype was found many times. The genes are TRBV5-1 and TRBJ2-2, with unresolved D. This CDR3 spans 14 amino acids. Germline CDR1 and CDR2: SGHRS and YFSETQ. Trimming cost V 0 bases and J 1 base, with 4 bases left between them. CDR3 sequence: CASSLGGNTGELFF. For the CDR3, the DNA is TGCGCCAGCAGCTTGGGCGGGAACACCGGGGAGCTGTTTTTT.

This clonotype was recorded a few times. The rearrangement joins TRBV18 to TRBJ1-6, with unresolved D. Germline V gene data show CDR1 as KGHSH and CDR2 as LQKENI. CDR3 length equals 19 residues. Between the trimmed V and J ends, which lost 1 base and 0 bases, there was a span of 16 bases. The CDR3 DNA reads as TGTGCCAGCTCACCACAACAATCAGATCTCAGCTCCTATAATTCACCCCTCCACTTT. Its translation is CASSPQQSDLSSYNSPLHF.

This clonotype turned up a few times. V is TRBV7-2 and J is TRBJ1-2; 8 positions agree with TRBD1. The junction had 12 bases not matched to a gene; V was cut back by 5 bases and J by 7 bases. Germline CDR1 and CDR2: SGHTA and FQGNSA. The CDR3 consists of 15 residues. The CDR3 reads CASSTGQGGVVGYTF. CDR3 DNA sequence: TGTGCCAGCAGCACCGGACAGGGAGGGGTAGTTGGCTACACCTTC. Complete variable domain (other parts from reference TRBV7-2 and TRBJ1-2): GAGVSQSPSNKVTEKGKDVELRCDPISGHTALYWYRQSLGQGLEFLIYFQGNSAPDKSGLPSDRFSAERTGGSVSTLTIQRTQQEDSAVYLCASSTGQGGVVGYTFGSGTRLTVV.

The sample holds many counts of this clonotype. V is TRBV28 and J is TRBJ2-7; D is unclear. CDR1 MDHEN and CDR2 SYDVKM come from the germline V gene. V was clipped by 8 bases and J by 3 bases, with 5 bases between them. This CDR3 region has 10 residues. The CDR3 loop reads CASQDYEQYF. The CDR3 DNA is TGTGCCAGCCAGGACTACGAGCAGTACTTC.

This rearrangement joins TRBV3-1 to TRBJ1-5; maybe TRBD1 (5 bases). The V end was cut by 11 bases, the J end by 1 base, with 15 bases between. Germline V gene lookup returns CDR1 LGHDT and CDR2 YNNKEL (reference sequence). This CDR3 has 14 residues. The CDR3 sequence: CAGGRGLSNQPQHF. The CDR3 bases are TGTGCCGGCGGTCGGGGACTCAGCAATCAGCCCCAGCATTTT. Supplemented by reference TRBV3-1 and TRBJ1-5, the full variable domain reads DTAVSQTPKYLVTQMGNDKSIKCEQNLGHDTMYWYKQDSKKFLKIMFSYNNKELIINETVPNRFSPKSPDKAHLNLHINSLELGDSAVYFCAGGRGLSNQPQHFGDGTRLSIL.

In its sample, this clonotype was seen a few times. The gene calls are TRBV6-1 and TRBJ2-1, with TRBD2 as a possible D gene (6 bases). Looked up from germline, CDR1 is MNHNS and CDR2 is SASEGT. Trimming removed 5 bases at V and 8 bases at J, with 16 bases between. The CDR3 loop spans 14 amino acids. CDR3 nucleotides: TGTGCCAGCAGTACCCGGGGGATTGGGGATGAGCAGTTCTTC. Protein sequence: CASSTRGIGDEQFF.

V usage is TRBV20-1 and J usage is TRBJ1-2; 7 bases line up with TRBD1. This CDR3 contains 13 residues. Trimming took 6 bases from V and 6 from J; bases not matched to a gene: 10. CDR1 is DFQATT, CDR2 SNEGSKA, per germline (reference sequence). Here the CDR3 reads CSAPEGAGNGYTF. The CDR3, as DNA: TGCAGTGCACCAGAGGGGGCAGGGAATGGCTACACCTTC.